This T cell receptor (beta chain) emerged from a study of blood T cell repertoires in COVID-19. V lost 5 bases and J lost 5, with 18 bases in between. CDR1 and CDR2 from the germline V gene are MDHEN and SYDVKM. This CDR3 has 15 residues. Repertoires were generated with immunoSEQ multiplex PCR, while TCRdb's copy carries only in-frame clones and drops some. The sample has about 260,000 clones, 85% to 90% seen once. The sequenced sample consisted of peripheral blood. The clonotype was recovered from a woman in her fifties or sixties with COVID-19, enrolled during active disease. The rearrangement links TRBV28 to TRBJ2-5; D gene unclear. The CDR3 nucleotides are TGTGCCAGCAGTCAACCCAGATTCGGGTATGAGACCCAGTACTTC. Its protein product is CASSQPRFGYETQYF.